These 17 T cell receptor beta chains share one sample of origin, sequenced in a study of blood T cell repertoires in COVID-19. Assay: immunoSEQ multiplex PCR; the TCRdb copy retains only in-frame clones and omits some. The sample shows fewer than 85,000 clones, about 86% of them seen only once. Sequencing used peripheral blood. The receptors were sampled from a woman aged 55-70 years with acute or convalescent COVID-19.

The gene calls are TRBV6-5 and TRBJ2-7; possibly TRBD1 for D (5 bases). This CDR3 has 15 amino acids. Per the germline V gene, CDR1 is MNHEY and CDR2 is SVGAGI. V was shortened by 4 bases and J by 0 bases, with 13 bases between the two germline ends. The CDR3: CASSLQAGPSYEQYF. DNA of the CDR3: TGTGCCAGCAGTTTACAGGCAGGTCCCTCCTACGAGCAGTACTTC.

This clone was picked up a small number of times. This chain connects TRBV5-1 to TRBJ1-1; 7 nucleotides match TRBD1. The germline gives CDR1 SGHRS, CDR2 YFSETQ. The CDR3 has 17 residues. The J segment lost 1 base and the V segment lost 4 bases, leaving 13 bases of the junction unmatched. This chain's CDR3 is CASSPRQGVRGNTEAFF. DNA for the CDR3: TGCGCCAGCAGCCCGAGGCAGGGGGTAAGAGGGAACACTGAAGCTTTCTTT.

The chain uses TRBV7-9 and TRBJ2-3; the D is unclear. The V gene lost 1 base and the J gene lost 3 bases, with 8 bases spanning the gap. Germline V gene sequence: CDR1 SEHNR, CDR2 FQNEAQ (reference sequence). The length of the CDR3 is 14 residues. The CDR3 protein is CASSLVESTDTQYF. The CDR3 bases are TGTGCCAGCAGCTTAGTAGAATCGACAGATACGCAGTATTTT.

The chain recombines TRBV9 with TRBJ2-1; TRBD2 matches at 13 bases. V was clipped by 0 bases and J by 12 bases; unmatched bases: 9. This CDR3 has 16 residues. Germline CDR1 and CDR2: SGDLS and YYNGEE. In DNA form, the CDR3 reads TGTGCCAGCAGCGTAGCTAGTACTAGCGGGGGGGCTGGGCAGTTCTTC. Amino acids: CASSVASTSGGAGQFF.

The rearrangement joins TRBV19 to TRBJ2-3; possible D gene TRBD2, 7 bases. The CDR3 length is 15 residues. V was pared by 2 bases and J by 1 base, with 10 bases between. CDR1 and CDR2 (germline): LNHDA, SQIVND (reference sequence). The CDR3 DNA sequence: TGTGCCAGTAGTATAAGAGGGGGGGGCACAGATACGCAGTATTTT. Residues: CASSIRGGGTDTQYF.

The chain is built from TRBV3-1 (or the pseudogene TRBV3-2) and TRBJ1-1; 10 positions agree with TRBD1. CDR1 and CDR2 from the germline V gene are LGHDT and YNNKEL (reference sequence). V shed 1 base, J shed 2 bases, and the junction held 25 bases outside the gene matches. CDR3 length: 23 residues. The CDR3 protein is CASSQAQGGGDRGPRGINTEAFF. The CDR3 DNA is TGTGCCAGCAGCCAAGCCCAGGGGGGTGGGGACAGGGGCCCAAGAGGGATTAACACTGAAGCTTTCTTT.

Concerning this clone itself: A clone one base away is much larger, so this may be a read error. The chain has TRBV6-6 and TRBJ2-7, with 8 bases aligning to TRBD1. Germline V lookup: CDR1 MNHNY, CDR2 SVGAGI (reference sequence). Trimming took 6 bases from V and 3 from J; bases not matched to a gene: 1. The CDR3 runs 12 residues. CDR3 nucleotide sequence: TGTGCCAGCAGCGGGACAGGCTACGAGCAGTACTTC. This sequence encodes CASSGTGYEQYF.

This clone was detected once. CDR3: CAWSADRGAGKTEAFF. The CDR3 DNA sequence: TGTGCCTGGAGTGCTGACAGGGGGGCCGGGAAAACTGAAGCTTTCTTT. The chain couples TRBV30 to TRBJ1-1; 9 bases are shared with TRBD1. J gave up 5 bases and V 1 base, and 11 bases lay outside the gene matches. Germline CDR1 GTSNPN, CDR2 SVGIG (reference sequence). The CDR3 covers 16 residues.

V usage is TRBV30 and J usage is TRBJ1-2; no firm D call. This CDR3 is 14 amino acids long. V lost 3 bases and J 0 bases, leaving 11 bases between the germline ends. CDR1 is GTSNPN, CDR2 SVGIG, per germline (reference sequence). The CDR3 nucleotides are TGTGCCTGGAGAGAACCTGCAGCTAACTATGGCTACACCTTC. Amino acid sequence: CAWREPAANYGYTF.

V gene TRBV6-1 combines with J gene TRBJ2-3, with 9 bases identical to TRBD2. This CDR3 contains 16 residues. V trimming: 1 base; J trimming: 2 bases; junction bases outside the gene matches: 4. Germline-derived CDR1 and CDR2 are MNHNS and SASEGT. CDR3 sequence: CASSEVPSGTTDTQYF. The CDR3 nucleotides are TGTGCCAGCAGTGAAGTTCCTAGCGGGACCACAGATACGCAGTATTTT.

The chain joins TRBV11-2 to TRBJ1-5, with a possible D match to TRBD1 (6 bases). Trimming pared 6 bases from V and 2 bases from J, leaving 14 bases between. The CDR3 runs 15 residues. In germline, CDR1 is SGHAT, CDR2 FQNNGV. CDR3 region: CASSRSGAGNQPQHF. The CDR3, as DNA: TGTGCCAGCAGTCGATCAGGGGCTGGCAATCAGCCCCAGCATTTT.

The chain carries TRBV5-6 and TRBJ1-5; weak D call: TRBD1 (6 bases). Per germline, CDR1 SGHDT and CDR2 YYEEEE. Trimming took off 0 bases at V and 7 bases at J, with 17 bases between the two ends. The CDR3 length is 16 residues. The CDR3 coding sequence is TGTGCCAGCAGCTTGGCCCTGGACAGTTTAGGCCAGCCCCAGCATTTT. This codes for CASSLALDSLGQPQHF.

This chain uses TRBV5-1 with TRBJ1-4; tentative D call: TRBD1 (5 bases). The germline V and J ends were trimmed by 1 base and 7 bases, with 14 bases remaining between them. From germline, CDR1 is SGHRS and CDR2 YFSETQ. The CDR3 spans 15 residues. CDR3 coding DNA: TGCGCCAGCAGCTTGATGCAGGGCTCAGGTGAAAAACTGTTTTTT. It yields the protein CASSLMQGSGEKLFF.

CDR3 protein: CASNDRVGEKLFF. CDR3 bases: TGTGCCAGCAACGACAGGGTTGGTGAAAAACTGTTTTTT. The chain is built from TRBV2 and TRBJ1-4; 7 bases agree with TRBD1. The CDR3 is 13 residues long. CDR1 is SNHLY and CDR2 is FYNNEI in the germline V gene. The junction had 6 bases not matched to a gene; V was cut back by 7 bases and J by 7 bases.

The rearrangement uses TRBV2 and TRBJ2-4; TRBD1 matches at 7 bases. This CDR3 region has 12 residues. Germline-derived CDR1 and CDR2 are SNHLY and FYNNEI. V lost 9 bases to trimming and J lost 7 bases; unmatched junction nucleotides: 6. The CDR3: CASTGDRNIQYF. As DNA, the CDR3 is TGTGCCAGTACAGGGGATCGGAACATTCAGTACTTC.

The V gene is TRBV25-1, the J gene TRBJ1-1; no clear D gene. Germline CDR1 MGHDK, CDR2 SYGVNS. The V end was cut by 2 bases, the J end by 1 base, with 8 bases between. The CDR3 totals 14 residues. CDR3 loop: CASSEPGENTEAFF. CDR3 sequence (DNA): TGTGCCAGCAGTGAACCCGGAGAGAACACTGAAGCTTTCTTT.

V and J are TRBV5-6 and TRBJ1-5; 8 bases fit TRBD1. CDR3 length: 18 amino acids. CDR1 is SGHDT, CDR2 YYEEEE, per germline. V shed 4 bases, J shed 2 bases, and the junction held 14 bases outside the gene matches. CDR3: CASSASRDRFQGNQPQHF. The CDR3 bases are TGTGCCAGCAGCGCGTCCCGGGACAGGTTTCAGGGCAATCAGCCCCAGCATTTT.